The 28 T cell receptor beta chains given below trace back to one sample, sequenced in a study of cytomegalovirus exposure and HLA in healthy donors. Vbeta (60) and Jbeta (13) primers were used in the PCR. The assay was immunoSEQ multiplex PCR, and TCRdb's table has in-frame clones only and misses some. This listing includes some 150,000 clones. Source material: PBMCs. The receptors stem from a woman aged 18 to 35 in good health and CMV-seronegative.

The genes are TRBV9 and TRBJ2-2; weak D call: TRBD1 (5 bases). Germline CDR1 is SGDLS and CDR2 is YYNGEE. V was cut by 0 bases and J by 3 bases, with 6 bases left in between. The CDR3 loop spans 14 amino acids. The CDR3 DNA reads TGTGCCAGCAGCGTAGAACAGGACACCGGGGAGCTGTTTTTT. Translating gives CASSVEQDTGELFF.

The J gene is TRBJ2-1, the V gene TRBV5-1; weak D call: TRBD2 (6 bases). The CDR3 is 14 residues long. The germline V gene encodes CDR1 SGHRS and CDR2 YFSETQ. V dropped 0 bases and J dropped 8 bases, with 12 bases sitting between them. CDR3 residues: CASSLATSFYEQFF. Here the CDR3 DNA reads TGCGCCAGCAGCTTGGCAACTAGCTTCTATGAGCAGTTCTTC.

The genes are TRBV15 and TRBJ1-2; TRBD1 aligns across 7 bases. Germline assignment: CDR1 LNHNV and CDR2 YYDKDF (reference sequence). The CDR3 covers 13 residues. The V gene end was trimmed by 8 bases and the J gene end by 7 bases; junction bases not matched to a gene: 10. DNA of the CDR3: TGTGCCACCTCCACGAGAGGGGGCCTTGGCTACACCTTC. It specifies CATSTRGGLGYTF.

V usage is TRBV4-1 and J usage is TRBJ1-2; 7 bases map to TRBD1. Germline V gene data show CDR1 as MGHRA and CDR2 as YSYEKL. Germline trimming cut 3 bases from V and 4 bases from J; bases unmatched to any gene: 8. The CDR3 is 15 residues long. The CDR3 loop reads CASSQAGTDPYGYTF. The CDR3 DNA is TGCGCCAGCAGCCAGGCCGGGACAGACCCCTATGGCTACACCTTC.

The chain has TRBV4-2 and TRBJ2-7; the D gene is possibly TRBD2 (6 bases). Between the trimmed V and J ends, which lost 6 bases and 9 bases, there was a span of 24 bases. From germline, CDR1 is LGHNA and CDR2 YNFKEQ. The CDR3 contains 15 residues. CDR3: CASSGYLGRDHGQYF. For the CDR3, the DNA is TGTGCCAGCAGTGGCTACTTAGGGCGGGACCACGGGCAGTACTTC.

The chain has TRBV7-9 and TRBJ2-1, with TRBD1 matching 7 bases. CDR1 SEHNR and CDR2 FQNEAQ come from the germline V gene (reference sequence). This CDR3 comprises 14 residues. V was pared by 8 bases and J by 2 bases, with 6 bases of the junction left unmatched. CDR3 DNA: TGTGCCAGCTCCCTCGGGACAGCCTACAATGAGCAGTTCTTC. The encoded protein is CASSLGTAYNEQFF.

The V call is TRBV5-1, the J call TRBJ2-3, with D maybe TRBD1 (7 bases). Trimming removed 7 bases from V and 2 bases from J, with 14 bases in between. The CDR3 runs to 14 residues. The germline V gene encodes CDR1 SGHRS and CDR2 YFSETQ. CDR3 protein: CASRQGGDTDTQYF. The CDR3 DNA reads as TGCGCCAGCCGACAGGGCGGGGACACAGATACGCAGTATTTT. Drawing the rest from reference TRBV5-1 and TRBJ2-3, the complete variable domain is KAGVTQTPRYLIKTRGQQVTLSCSPISGHRSVSWYQQTPGQGLQFLFEYFSETQRNKGNFPGRFSGRQFSNSRSEMNVSTLELGDSALYLCASRQGGDTDTQYFGPGTRLTVL.

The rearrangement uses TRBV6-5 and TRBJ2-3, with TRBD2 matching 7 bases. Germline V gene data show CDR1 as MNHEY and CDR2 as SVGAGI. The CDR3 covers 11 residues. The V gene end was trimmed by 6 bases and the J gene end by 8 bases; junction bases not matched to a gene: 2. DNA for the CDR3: TGTGCCAGCAGGGGGAGGGGTACGCAGTATTTT. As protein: CASRGRGTQYF.

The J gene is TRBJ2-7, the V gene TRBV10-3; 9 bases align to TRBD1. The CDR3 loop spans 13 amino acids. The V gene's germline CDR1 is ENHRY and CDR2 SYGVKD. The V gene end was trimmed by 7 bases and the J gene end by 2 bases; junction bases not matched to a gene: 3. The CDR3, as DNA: TGTGCCATCATGGGACAGGGAACCTACGAGCAGTACTTC. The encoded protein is CAIMGQGTYEQYF.

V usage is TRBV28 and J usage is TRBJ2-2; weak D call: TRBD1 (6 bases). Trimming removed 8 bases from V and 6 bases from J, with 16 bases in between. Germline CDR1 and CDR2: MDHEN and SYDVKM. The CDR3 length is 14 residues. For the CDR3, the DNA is TGTGCCAGCCAGTGGACAGCTCCCCCCGGGGAGCTGTTTTTT. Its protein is CASQWTAPPGELFF.

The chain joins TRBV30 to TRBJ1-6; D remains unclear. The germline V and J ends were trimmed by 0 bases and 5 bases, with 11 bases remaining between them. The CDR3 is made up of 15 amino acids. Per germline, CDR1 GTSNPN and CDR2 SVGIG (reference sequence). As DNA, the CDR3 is TGTGCCTGGAGTGTCTCGGGGTTTGATAATTCACCCCTCCACTTT. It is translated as CAWSVSGFDNSPLHF.

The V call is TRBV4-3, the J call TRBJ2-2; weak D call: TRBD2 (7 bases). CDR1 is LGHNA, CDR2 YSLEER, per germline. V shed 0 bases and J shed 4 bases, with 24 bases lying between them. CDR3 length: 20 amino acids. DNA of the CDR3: TGCGCCAGCAGCCAAGATTGGGTAGCTTACGGCGGGGGCAGCACCGGGGAGCTGTTTTTT. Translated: CASSQDWVAYGGGSTGELFF.

The CDR3 sequence: CSVDTGGTGELFF. The CDR3 DNA sequence: TGCAGCGTTGATACAGGGGGGACCGGGGAGCTGTTTTTT. The rearrangement joins TRBV29-1 to TRBJ2-2, with 8 bases lining up with TRBD1. Germline CDR1 SQVTM, CDR2 ANQGSEA. The CDR3 is 13 residues long. J was trimmed by 5 bases and V by 3 bases; bases with no gene match: 2.

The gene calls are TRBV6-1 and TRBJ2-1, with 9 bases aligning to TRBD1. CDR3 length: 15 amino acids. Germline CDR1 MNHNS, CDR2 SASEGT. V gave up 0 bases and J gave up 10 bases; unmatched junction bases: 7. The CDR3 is CASSEAEDRGTEQFF. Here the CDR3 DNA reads TGTGCCAGCAGTGAAGCCGAGGACAGGGGAACGGAGCAGTTCTTC.

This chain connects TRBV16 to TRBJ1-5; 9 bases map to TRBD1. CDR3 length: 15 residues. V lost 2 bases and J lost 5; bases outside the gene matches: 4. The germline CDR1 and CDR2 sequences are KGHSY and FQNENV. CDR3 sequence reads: CASSQPTGGYQPQHF. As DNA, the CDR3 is TGTGCCAGCAGCCAACCGACAGGGGGTTATCAGCCCCAGCATTTT.

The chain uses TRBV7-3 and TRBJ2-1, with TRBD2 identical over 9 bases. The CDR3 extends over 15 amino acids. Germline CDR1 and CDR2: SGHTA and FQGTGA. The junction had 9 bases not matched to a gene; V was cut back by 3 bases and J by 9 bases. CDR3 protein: CASSFTSGQVSEQFF. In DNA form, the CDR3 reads TGTGCCAGCAGCTTTACTAGCGGGCAAGTCTCTGAGCAGTTCTTC.

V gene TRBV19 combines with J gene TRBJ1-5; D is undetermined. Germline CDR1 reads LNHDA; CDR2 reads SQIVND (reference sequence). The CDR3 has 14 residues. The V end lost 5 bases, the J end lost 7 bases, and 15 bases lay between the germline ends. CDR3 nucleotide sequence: TGTGCCAGTAGTCAAATACACGGAGGGCAGCCCCAGCATTTT. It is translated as CASSQIHGGQPQHF.

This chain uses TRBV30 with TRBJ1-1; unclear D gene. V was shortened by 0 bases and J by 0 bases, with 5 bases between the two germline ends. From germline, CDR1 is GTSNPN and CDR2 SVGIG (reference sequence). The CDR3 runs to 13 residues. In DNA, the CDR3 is TGTGCCTGGAGTGTCTTAGTGAACACTGAAGCTTTCTTT. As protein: CAWSVLVNTEAFF.

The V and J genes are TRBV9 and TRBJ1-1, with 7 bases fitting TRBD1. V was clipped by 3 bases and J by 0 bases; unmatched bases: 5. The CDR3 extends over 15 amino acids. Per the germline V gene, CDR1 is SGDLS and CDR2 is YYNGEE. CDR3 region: CASSGNRGMNTEAFF. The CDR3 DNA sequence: TGTGCCAGCAGCGGGAACAGGGGAATGAACACTGAAGCTTTCTTT.

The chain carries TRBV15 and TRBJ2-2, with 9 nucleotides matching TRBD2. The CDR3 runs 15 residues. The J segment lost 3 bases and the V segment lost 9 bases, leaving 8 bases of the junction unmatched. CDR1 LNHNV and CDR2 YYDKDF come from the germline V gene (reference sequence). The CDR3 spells CATERTSDYTGELFF. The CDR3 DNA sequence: TGTGCCACAGAACGGACTAGCGATTACACCGGGGAGCTGTTTTTT.

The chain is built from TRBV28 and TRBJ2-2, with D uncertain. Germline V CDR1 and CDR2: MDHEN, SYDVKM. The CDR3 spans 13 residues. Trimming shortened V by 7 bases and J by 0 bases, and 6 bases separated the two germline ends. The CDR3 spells CASKLPNTGELFF. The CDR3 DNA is TGTGCCAGCAAACTTCCGAACACCGGGGAGCTGTTTTTT. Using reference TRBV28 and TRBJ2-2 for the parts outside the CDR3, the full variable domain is DVKVTQSSRYLVKRTGEKVFLECVQDMDHENMFWYRQDPGLGLRLIYFSYDVKMKEKGDIPEGYSVSREKKERFSLILESASTNQTSMYLCASKLPNTGELFFGEGSRLTVL.

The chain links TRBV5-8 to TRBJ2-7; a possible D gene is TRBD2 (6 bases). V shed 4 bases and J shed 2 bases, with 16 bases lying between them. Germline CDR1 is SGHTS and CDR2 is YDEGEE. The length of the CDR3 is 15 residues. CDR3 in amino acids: CASSAGKASTYEQYF. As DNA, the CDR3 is TGTGCCAGCAGCGCGGGGAAGGCCAGTACCTACGAGCAGTACTTC. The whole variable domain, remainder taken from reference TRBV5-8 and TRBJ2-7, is EAGVTQSPTHLIKTRGQQATLRCSPISGHTSVYWYQQALGLGLQFLLWYDEGEERNRGNFPPRFSGRQFPNYSSELNVNALELEDSALYLCASSAGKASTYEQYFGPGTRLTVT.

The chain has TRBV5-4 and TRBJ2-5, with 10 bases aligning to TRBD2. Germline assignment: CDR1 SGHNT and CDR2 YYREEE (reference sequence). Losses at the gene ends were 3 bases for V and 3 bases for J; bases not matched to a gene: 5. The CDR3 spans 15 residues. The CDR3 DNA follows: TGTGCCAGCAGCTCCCTAACTAGCGGGAAAGAGACCCAGTACTTC. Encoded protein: CASSSLTSGKETQYF.

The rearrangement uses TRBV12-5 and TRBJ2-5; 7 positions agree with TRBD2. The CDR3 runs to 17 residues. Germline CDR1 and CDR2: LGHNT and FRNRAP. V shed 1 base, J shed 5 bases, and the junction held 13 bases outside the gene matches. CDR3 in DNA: TGTGCTAGTGGTTTGGGCGGGAGTTCCCCCGCTGGGGAGACCCAGTACTTC. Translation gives CASGLGGSSPAGETQYF.

The CDR3 is CASSLLWQGSGYTF. The CDR3 bases are TGTGCCAGCAGCTTACTTTGGCAGGGCAGTGGCTACACCTTC. The J gene is TRBJ1-2, the V gene TRBV7-9, with a weak D call TRBD1 (5 bases). This CDR3 region has 14 residues. Germline values: CDR1 SEHNR, CDR2 FQNEAQ (reference sequence). V lost 2 bases to trimming and J lost 7 bases, with 14 bases between them.

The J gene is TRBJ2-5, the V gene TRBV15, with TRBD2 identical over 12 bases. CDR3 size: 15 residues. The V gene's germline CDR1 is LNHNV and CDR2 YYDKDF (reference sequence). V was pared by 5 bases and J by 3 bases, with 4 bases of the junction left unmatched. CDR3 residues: CATSASGRAEETQYF. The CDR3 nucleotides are TGTGCCACCAGCGCTAGCGGGAGGGCCGAAGAGACCCAGTACTTC.

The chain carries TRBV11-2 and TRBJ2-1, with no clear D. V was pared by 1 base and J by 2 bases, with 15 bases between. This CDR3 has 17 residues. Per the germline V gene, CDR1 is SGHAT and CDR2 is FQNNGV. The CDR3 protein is CASSLGPTLTAYNEQFF. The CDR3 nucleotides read TGTGCCAGCAGCTTAGGTCCCACCCTGACTGCCTACAATGAGCAGTTCTTC.

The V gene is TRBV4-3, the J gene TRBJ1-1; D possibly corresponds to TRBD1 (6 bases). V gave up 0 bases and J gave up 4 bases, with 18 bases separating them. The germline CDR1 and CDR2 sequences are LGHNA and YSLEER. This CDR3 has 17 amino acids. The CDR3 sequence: CASSQDVGGSRATEAFF. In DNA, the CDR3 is TGCGCCAGCAGCCAAGACGTAGGGGGAAGTAGGGCCACTGAAGCTTTCTTT.